This T cell receptor (beta chain) emerged from a study of blood T cell repertoires in COVID-19. At the level of the study: The United States, Italy and Spain supplied acute and convalescent COVID-19 samples.

Germline V gives CDR1 MNHEY, CDR2 SVGAGI. The CDR3 sequence is 13 residues long. The V gene end was trimmed by 10 bases and the J gene end by 5 bases; junction bases not matched to a gene: 8. TCRdb's copy holds only in-frame clones and misses some; the assay was immunoSEQ multiplex PCR. The sample gives roughly 430,000 clones, about 88% of which show up once; approximately 1.5% is in the top ten. The sequence came from a woman under 30 who had been exposed to COVID-19. V usage is TRBV6-5 and J usage is TRBJ2-7; 10 bases map to TRBD2. Specimen: PBMCs or T cells enriched from blood (not recorded which). This CDR3 is CATKLAGSDEQYF. In DNA, the CDR3 is TGTGCCACCAAACTAGCGGGAAGTGACGAGCAGTACTTC.